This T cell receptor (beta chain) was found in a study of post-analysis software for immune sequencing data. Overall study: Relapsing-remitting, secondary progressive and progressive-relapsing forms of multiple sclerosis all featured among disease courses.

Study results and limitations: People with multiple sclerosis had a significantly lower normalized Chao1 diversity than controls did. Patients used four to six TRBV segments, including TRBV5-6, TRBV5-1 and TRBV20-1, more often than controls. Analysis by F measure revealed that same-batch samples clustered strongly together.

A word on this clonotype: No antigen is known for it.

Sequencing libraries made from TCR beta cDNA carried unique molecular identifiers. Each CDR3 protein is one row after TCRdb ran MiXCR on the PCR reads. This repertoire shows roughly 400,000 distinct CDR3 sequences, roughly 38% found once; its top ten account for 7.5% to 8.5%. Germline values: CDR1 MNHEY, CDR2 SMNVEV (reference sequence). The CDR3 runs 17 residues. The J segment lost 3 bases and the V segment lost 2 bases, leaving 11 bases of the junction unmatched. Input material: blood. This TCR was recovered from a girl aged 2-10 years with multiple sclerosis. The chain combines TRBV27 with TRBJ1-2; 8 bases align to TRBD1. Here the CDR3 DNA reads TGTGCCAGCAGTTTAAAAGCAGGGGGCGAGCATCACTATGGCTACACCTTC. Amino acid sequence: CASSLKAGGEHHYGYTF.